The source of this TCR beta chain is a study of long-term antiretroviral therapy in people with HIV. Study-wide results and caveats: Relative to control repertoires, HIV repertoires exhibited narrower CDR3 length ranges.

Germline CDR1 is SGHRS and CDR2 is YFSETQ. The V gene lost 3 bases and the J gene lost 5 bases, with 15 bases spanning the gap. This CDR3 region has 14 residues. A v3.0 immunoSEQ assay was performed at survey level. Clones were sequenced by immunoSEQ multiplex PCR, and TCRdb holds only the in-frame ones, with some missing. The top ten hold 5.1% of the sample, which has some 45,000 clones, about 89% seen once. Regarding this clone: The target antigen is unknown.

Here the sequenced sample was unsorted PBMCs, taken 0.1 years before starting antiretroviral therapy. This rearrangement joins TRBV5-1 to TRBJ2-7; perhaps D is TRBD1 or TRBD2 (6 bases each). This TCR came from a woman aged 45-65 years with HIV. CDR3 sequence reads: CASSSRGRVDEQYF. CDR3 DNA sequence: TGCGCCAGCAGCTCCCGGGGGCGGGTAGACGAGCAGTACTTC.